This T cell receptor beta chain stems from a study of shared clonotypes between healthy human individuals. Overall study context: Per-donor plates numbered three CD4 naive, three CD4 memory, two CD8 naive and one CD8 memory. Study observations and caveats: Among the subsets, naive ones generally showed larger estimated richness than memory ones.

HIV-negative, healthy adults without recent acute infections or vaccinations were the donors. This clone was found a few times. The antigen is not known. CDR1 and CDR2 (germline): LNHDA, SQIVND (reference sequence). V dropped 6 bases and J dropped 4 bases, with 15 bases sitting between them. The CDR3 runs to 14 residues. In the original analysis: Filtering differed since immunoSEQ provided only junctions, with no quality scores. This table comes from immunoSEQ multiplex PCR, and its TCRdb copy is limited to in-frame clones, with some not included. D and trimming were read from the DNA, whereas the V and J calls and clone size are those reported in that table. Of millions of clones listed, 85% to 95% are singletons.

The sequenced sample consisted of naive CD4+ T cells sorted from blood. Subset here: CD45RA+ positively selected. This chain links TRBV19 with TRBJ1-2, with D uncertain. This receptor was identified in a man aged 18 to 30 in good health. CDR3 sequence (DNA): TGTGCCAGTAGACAAAGGCCGCTCCCCTATGGCTACACCTTC. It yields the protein CASRQRPLPYGYTF.